Listed below are T cell receptor beta chains from one sample, sequenced in a study of T cell responses to AZD1222 COVID-19 vaccine. Clones were sequenced by immunoSEQ multiplex PCR, and TCRdb holds only the in-frame ones, with some missing. The repertoire has about 120,000 clones, roughly 90% of them found once; the top ten carry around 7.5%. The source was peripheral blood, collected on day 0 of AZD1222 vaccination. The receptor source for this set is an adult in good health. Each CDR3 is given with its conserved first and last residue. Each record gives: D gene, clone size, J gene, V gene, CDR3 protein, CDR3 DNA. A D gene is named only where the DNA matches it firmly. Only some rows state a clone size, as once, few, many or a class for expanded clones.

TRBD1 | . | TRBJ1-4 | TRBV6-1 | CASSEWTGGSGEKLFF | TGTGCCAGCAGTGAGTGGACAGGGGGCTCTGGTGAAAAACTGTTTTTT
. | . | TRBJ2-7 | TRBV25-1 | CASSELYQGYEQYF | TGTGCCAGCAGTGAATTATATCAAGGCTACGAGCAGTACTTC
. | . | TRBJ2-6 | TRBV30 | CACLPGEWSGANVLTF | TGTGCCTGCTTACCAGGGGAGTGGTCTGGGGCCAACGTCCTGACTTTC
TRBD2 | . | TRBJ2-7 | TRBV6-5 | CASSYSNVGGAFEQYF | TGTGCCAGCAGTTACTCGAACGTCGGGGGGGCTTTCGAGCAGTACTTC
. | . | TRBJ1-2 | TRBV12-3/TRBV12-4 | CASSLKVSTGYTF | TGTGCCAGCAGTTTAAAGGTCTCTACAGGCTACACCTTC
TRBD2 | . | TRBJ2-5 | TRBV25-1 | CASSATSGTWGTQYF | TGTGCCAGCAGCGCGACTAGCGGCACTTGGGGGACCCAGTACTTC
. | . | TRBJ2-7 | TRBV4-2 | CASSQGGLRSSYEQYF | TGTGCCAGCAGCCAAGGAGGGCTGAGGAGCTCCTACGAGCAGTACTTC
. | . | TRBJ1-3 | TRBV6-5 | CASRPFGGNTIYF | TGTGCCAGCAGGCCGTTCGGGGGAAACACCATATATTTT
. | . | TRBJ2-5 | TRBV10-3 | CAISERPGETQYF | TGTGCCATCAGTGAGAGGCCGGGAGAGACCCAGTACTTC
. | . | TRBJ1-1 | TRBV29-1 | CSVGAGMNTEAFF | TGCAGCGTTGGGGCGGGCATGAACACTGAAGCTTTCTTT
TRBD1 | . | TRBJ2-3 | TRBV7-9 | CASSPAGDRGTDTQYF | TGTGCCAGCAGCCCGGCAGGGGACAGAGGCACAGATACGCAGTATTTT
. | few | TRBJ2-2 | TRBV28 | CASSLFAEDTGELFF | TGTGCCAGCAGTTTATTCGCAGAGGACACCGGGGAGCTGTTTTTT
. | . | TRBJ1-2 | TRBV5-4 | CASSFQDGRSSYTF | TGTGCCAGCAGCTTCCAGGACGGGAGGTCAAGCTACACCTTC
. | once | TRBJ1-1 | TRBV5-1 | CASSTLTGNTEAFF | TGCGCCAGCAGCACCCTGACGGGGAACACTGAAGCTTTCTTT
. | . | TRBJ1-4 | TRBV27 | CASSLSWGVSEKLFF | TGTGCCAGCAGTTTAAGTTGGGGAGTCAGTGAAAAACTGTTTTTT
. | . | TRBJ2-7 | TRBV27 | CATSGVNVGEQYF | TGTGCCACCTCAGGGGTTAACGTTGGGGAGCAGTACTTC
. | . | TRBJ1-5 | TRBV27 | CASSLNPRGPQHF | TGTGCCAGCAGTTTGAACCCCAGGGGGCCCCAGCATTTT
. | . | TRBJ1-1 | TRBV3-1/TRBV3-2 | CASSLSGGQAFF | TGTGCCAGCAGCCTAAGCGGGGGCCAGGCTTTCTTT
. | . | TRBJ1-2 | TRBV28 | CASSRTAGPSRGYGYTF | TGTGCCAGCAGCCGAACAGCCGGGCCCTCAAGGGGCTATGGCTACACCTTC
. | . | TRBJ1-5 | TRBV20-1 | CSASTGNQPQHF | TGCAGTGCTAGTACGGGGAATCAGCCCCAGCATTTT
. | . | TRBJ2-3 | TRBV24-1 | CATSDSDLSPTDTQYF | TGTGCCACCAGTGATTCCGACCTAAGTCCCACAGATACGCAGTATTTT
. | few | TRBJ1-2 | TRBV27 | CASSPRSLPRGNGYTF | TGTGCCAGCAGTCCCCGGAGCCTACCCCGGGGCAATGGCTACACCTTC
. | . | TRBJ1-5 | TRBV28 | CASRLPTSQPQHF | TGTGCCAGCAGGCTACCTACTAGTCAGCCCCAGCATTTT
. | . | TRBJ1-5 | TRBV7-9 | CASSLAASNQPQHF | TGTGCCAGCAGCTTAGCCGCTAGCAATCAGCCCCAGCATTTT
. | . | TRBJ1-5 | TRBV7-8 | CASSLIQDGQPQHF | TGTGCCAGCAGCTTAATCCAGGATGGGCAGCCCCAGCATTTT
. | . | TRBJ1-2 | TRBV7-8 | CASSSLGGFYGYTF | TGTGCCAGCAGCTCCCTGGGGGGCTTCTATGGCTACACCTTC
TRBD1 | . | TRBJ1-2 | TRBV6-6 | CASSGTAYGYTF | TGTGCCAGCAGTGGGACAGCCTATGGCTACACCTTC
. | . | TRBJ2-3 | TRBV28 | CASSRSGWTDTQYF | TGTGCCAGCAGTCGCTCAGGATGGACAGATACGCAGTATTTT
. | . | TRBJ2-1 | TRBV28 | CASRTRFHEQFF | TGTGCCAGCAGGACTAGATTCCATGAGCAGTTCTTC
TRBD1 | . | TRBJ1-2 | TRBV6-5 | CATGTASVGDYTF | TGTGCCACCGGGACAGCCTCCGTGGGTGACTACACCTTC
. | . | TRBJ2-5 | TRBV4-2 | CASSEFATQETQYF | TGTGCCAGCAGCGAGTTCGCCACCCAAGAGACCCAGTACTTC
TRBD1 | . | TRBJ1-2 | TRBV11-2 | CASSPTGFNGYTF | TGTGCCAGCAGCCCGACAGGGTTCAATGGCTACACCTTC
. | . | TRBJ1-1 | TRBV4-1 | CASSHKLDGNTEAFF | TGCGCCAGCAGCCACAAGTTAGACGGAAACACTGAAGCTTTCTTT
TRBD2 | . | TRBJ2-1 | TRBV5-1 | CASSSSGSSYNEQFF | TGCGCCAGCAGCTCGAGCGGGAGCTCCTACAATGAGCAGTTCTTC
TRBD2 | . | TRBJ2-3 | TRBV10-3 | CAISGLAGGTDTQYF | TGTGCCATCAGTGGACTAGCGGGGGGCACAGATACGCAGTATTTT
. | . | TRBJ1-1 | TRBV12-3/TRBV12-4 | CASSSIMNTEAFF | TGTGCCAGCAGTTCAATCATGAACACTGAAGCTTTCTTT
TRBD2 | . | TRBJ2-1 | TRBV15 | CATSGLAEGMEQFF | TGTGCCACCAGCGGACTAGCGGAGGGGATGGAGCAGTTCTTC
. | . | TRBJ1-2 | TRBV24-1 | CATSRNSNYGYTF | TGTGCCACCAGTCGTAACAGTAACTATGGCTACACCTTC
TRBD1 | . | TRBJ1-2 | TRBV5-1 | CASSLGGQGLGGYTF | TGCGCCAGCAGCTTGGGGGGACAGGGGTTAGGTGGCTACACCTTC
. | . | TRBJ1-1 | TRBV7-9 | CASSLAVAEAFF | TGTGCCAGCAGCTTAGCGGTCGCAGAAGCTTTCTTT
. | . | TRBJ1-1 | TRBV6-5 | CASSYSSRNTEAFF | TGTGCCAGCAGTTACTCTTCCAGGAACACTGAAGCTTTCTTT
TRBD2 | once | TRBJ2-3 | TRBV2 | CASSGSGASTDTQYF | TGTGCCAGCAGCGGTAGCGGGGCCAGCACAGATACGCAGTATTTT
TRBD2 | . | TRBJ2-1 | TRBV5-1 | CAIAWMAGGANNEQFF | TGCGCCATCGCTTGGATGGCGGGGGGCGCCAACAATGAGCAGTTCTTC
TRBD1 | once | TRBJ1-3 | TRBV5-6 | CASSGTGEAPGNTIYF | TGTGCCAGCAGCGGGACAGGGGAAGCACCTGGAAACACCATATATTTT
. | . | TRBJ1-4 | TRBV5-1 | CASSLSSNEKLFF | TGCGCCAGCAGCTTGTCGAGTAATGAAAAACTGTTTTTT
. | once | TRBJ2-1 | TRBV6-5 | CASSYGDTYNEQFF | TGTGCCAGCAGTTACGGGGACACGTACAATGAGCAGTTCTTC
. | . | TRBJ2-1 | TRBV5-1 | CASSLRWGEQFF | TGCGCCAGCAGCTTGAGGTGGGGTGAGCAGTTCTTC
. | . | TRBJ2-1 | TRBV28 | CAREGNRSPSYNEQFF | TGTGCCAGGGAAGGGAACAGGAGTCCCTCCTACAATGAGCAGTTCTTC
. | . | TRBJ2-1 | TRBV2 | CASSRGNEQFF | TGTGCCAGCAGTCGGGGAAATGAGCAGTTCTTC
. | . | TRBJ1-1 | TRBV9 | CASSVEEGHPNTEAFF | TGTGCCAGCAGCGTAGAAGAGGGACACCCGAACACTGAAGCTTTCTTT
. | . | TRBJ2-1 | TRBV11-1 | CASSLGPGPNEQFF | TGTGCCAGCAGCTTAGGTCCAGGTCCCAATGAGCAGTTCTTC
TRBD1 | . | TRBJ2-3 | TRBV28 | CASSSPGQGTDTQYF | TGTGCCAGCAGTTCACCGGGACAGGGTACAGATACGCAGTATTTT
TRBD1 | once | TRBJ1-5 | TRBV4-1 | CASSLQGNNQPQHF | TGCGCCAGCAGCCTACAGGGGAACAATCAGCCCCAGCATTTT
. | . | TRBJ2-6 | TRBV9 | CASSGFGHPGPGGANVLTF | TGTGCCAGCAGCGGATTCGGACATCCCGGCCCGGGAGGGGCCAACGTCCTGACTTTC
. | . | TRBJ1-1 | TRBV5-1 | CASSVSRGNTEAFF | TGCGCCAGCAGCGTGTCCAGGGGGAACACTGAAGCTTTCTTT